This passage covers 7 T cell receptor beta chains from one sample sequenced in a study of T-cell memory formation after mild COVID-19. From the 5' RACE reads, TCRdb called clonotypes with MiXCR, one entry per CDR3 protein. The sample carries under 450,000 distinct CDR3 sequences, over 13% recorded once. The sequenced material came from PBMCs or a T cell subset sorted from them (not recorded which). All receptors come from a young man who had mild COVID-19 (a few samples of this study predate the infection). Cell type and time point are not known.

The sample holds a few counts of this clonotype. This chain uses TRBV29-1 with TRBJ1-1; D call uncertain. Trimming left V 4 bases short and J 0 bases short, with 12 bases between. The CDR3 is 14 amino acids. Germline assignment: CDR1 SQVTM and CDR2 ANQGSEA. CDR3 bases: TGCAGCGTTGTGTCTCCGGGGATGAACACTGAAGCTTTCTTT. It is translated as CSVVSPGMNTEAFF.

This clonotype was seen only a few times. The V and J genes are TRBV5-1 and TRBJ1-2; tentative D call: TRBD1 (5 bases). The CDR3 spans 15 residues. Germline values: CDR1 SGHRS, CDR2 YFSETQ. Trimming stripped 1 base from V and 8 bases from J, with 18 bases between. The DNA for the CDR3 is TGCGCCAGCAGCTTGCATCCCGGGGCTCGGCAGGGCTACACCTTC. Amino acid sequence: CASSLHPGARQGYTF.

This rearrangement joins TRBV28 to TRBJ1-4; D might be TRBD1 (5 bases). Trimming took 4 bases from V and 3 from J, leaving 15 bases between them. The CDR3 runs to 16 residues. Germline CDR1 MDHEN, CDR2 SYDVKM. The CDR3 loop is CASSSRWDAANEKLFF. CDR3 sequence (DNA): TGTGCCAGCAGTTCCCGCTGGGACGCCGCTAATGAAAAACTGTTTTTT.

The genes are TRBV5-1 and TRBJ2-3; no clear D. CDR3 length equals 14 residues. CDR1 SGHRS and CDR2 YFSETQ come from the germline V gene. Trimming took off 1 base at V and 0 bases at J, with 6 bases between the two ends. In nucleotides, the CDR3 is TGCGCCAGCAGCTTGACGCCCAGCACAGATACGCAGTATTTT. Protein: CASSLTPSTDTQYF.

The CDR3 here is CATTQGNTEAFF. As DNA, the CDR3 is TGTGCCACAACACAGGGAAACACTGAAGCTTTCTTT. V is TRBV3-1 and J is TRBJ1-1; perhaps TRBD1 as D (6 bases). The CDR3 is 12 residues long. V shed 10 bases and J shed 2 bases, with 11 bases lying between them. CDR1 LGHDT and CDR2 YNNKEL come from the germline V gene (reference sequence).

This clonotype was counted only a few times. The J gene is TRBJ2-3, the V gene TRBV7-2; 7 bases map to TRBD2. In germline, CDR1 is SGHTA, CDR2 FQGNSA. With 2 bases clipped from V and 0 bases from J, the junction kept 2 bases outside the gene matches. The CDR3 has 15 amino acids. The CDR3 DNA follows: TGTGCCAGCAGCTTACGGGGGGATAGCACAGATACGCAGTATTTT. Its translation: CASSLRGDSTDTQYF.

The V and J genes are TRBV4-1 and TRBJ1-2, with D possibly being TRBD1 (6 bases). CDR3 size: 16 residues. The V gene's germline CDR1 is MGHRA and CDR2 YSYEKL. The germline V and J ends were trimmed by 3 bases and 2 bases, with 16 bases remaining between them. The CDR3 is CASSQADRSANYGYTF. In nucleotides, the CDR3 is TGCGCCAGCAGCCAGGCCGACAGGTCCGCAAACTATGGCTACACCTTC.